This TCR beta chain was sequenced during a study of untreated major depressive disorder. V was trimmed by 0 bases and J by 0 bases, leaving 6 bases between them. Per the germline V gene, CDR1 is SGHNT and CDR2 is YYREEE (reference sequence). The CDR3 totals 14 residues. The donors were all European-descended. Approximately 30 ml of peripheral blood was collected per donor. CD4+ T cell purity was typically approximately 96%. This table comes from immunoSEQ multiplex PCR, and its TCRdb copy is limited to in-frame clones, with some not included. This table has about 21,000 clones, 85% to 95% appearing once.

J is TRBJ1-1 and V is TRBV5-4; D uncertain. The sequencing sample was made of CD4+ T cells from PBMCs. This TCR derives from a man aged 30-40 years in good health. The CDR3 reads CASSLGPLNTEAFF. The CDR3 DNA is TGTGCCAGCAGCTTGGGCCCCTTGAACACTGAAGCTTTCTTT. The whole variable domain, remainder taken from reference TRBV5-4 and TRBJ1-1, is ETGVTQSPTHLIKTRGQQVTLRCSSQSGHNTVSWYQQALGQGPQFIFQYYREEENGRGNFPPRFSGLQFPNYSSELNVNALELDDSALYLCASSLGPLNTEAFFGQGTRLTVV.